The 20 T cell receptor beta chains given below trace back to one sample, sequenced in a study of blood T cell repertoires in COVID-19. Here immunoSEQ multiplex PCR was the method, and the copy in TCRdb shows in-frame clones only, minus some. This table has about 150,000 clones, about four fifths appearing once. The sample was peripheral blood. The receptors originated from an older woman with acute or convalescent COVID-19.

The V call is TRBV5-4, the J call TRBJ1-2; TRBD1 matches 7 bases. Germline lookup yields CDR1 SGHNT and CDR2 YYREEE (reference sequence). There are 13 residues in the CDR3. V shed 4 bases and J 3 bases; nucleotides not matched to a gene: 3. The CDR3 bases are TGTGCCAGCAGCGAGGGACAGTACTATGGCTACACCTTC. Protein sequence: CASSEGQYYGYTF.

Only one count was recorded for this clone. The V gene is TRBV3-1 (or the pseudogene TRBV3-2), the J gene TRBJ2-2, with D unresolved. CDR1 is LGHDT and CDR2 is YNNKEL in the germline V gene (reference sequence). This CDR3 contains 14 residues. The V end lost 0 bases, the J end lost 7 bases, and 9 bases lay between the germline ends. CDR3 bases: TGTGCCAGCAGCCAAGATGAGGCCGGCGGGGAGCTGTTTTTT. Its protein is CASSQDEAGGELFF.

The CDR3 protein is CASSKARTAYSNQPQHF. CDR3 nucleotides: TGTGCCAGCAGCAAAGCCCGGACTGCTTATTCCAATCAGCCCCAGCATTTT. The chain combines TRBV21-1 with TRBJ1-5. TRBV21-1 is listed as a pseudogene. The CDR3 runs to 17 residues.

CDR3 sequence reads: CASSPRLAGSYNEQFF. DNA for the CDR3: TGTGCCAGCTCACCGAGACTAGCGGGGTCCTACAATGAGCAGTTCTTC. The chain carries TRBV18 and TRBJ2-1; TRBD2 aligns across 11 bases. Germline assignment: CDR1 KGHSH and CDR2 LQKENI. V was pared by 3 bases and J by 1 base, with 2 bases of the junction left unmatched. The CDR3 runs to 16 residues.

The chain carries TRBV5-1 and TRBJ1-1, with 7 positions matching TRBD1. The trim removed 4 bases at V and 1 base at J, leaving 1 base unmatched. The length of the CDR3 is 13 residues. Germline loops: CDR1 SGHRS, CDR2 YFSETQ. DNA for the CDR3: TGCGCCAGCAGCAGGACAGGGAACACTGAAGCTTTCTTT. Protein sequence: CASSRTGNTEAFF.

The chain employs TRBV28 and TRBJ1-2, with TRBD1 matching 9 bases. V was pared by 5 bases and J by 2 bases, with 6 bases of the junction left unmatched. The germline gives CDR1 MDHEN, CDR2 SYDVKM. This CDR3 comprises 15 residues. The CDR3 DNA reads as TGTGCCAGCAGTCTCCCAGGGACAGGGAACTATGGCTACACCTTC. Translated, it gives CASSLPGTGNYGYTF.

This CDR3 reads CASSPPNSQETQYF. CDR3 coding DNA: TGTGCCAGCTCACCACCGAACAGCCAAGAGACCCAGTACTTC. This chain joins TRBV18 and TRBJ2-5, with D unclear. Germline V lookup: CDR1 KGHSH, CDR2 LQKENI. CDR3 length equals 14 residues. V was pared by 0 bases and J by 1 base, with 6 bases between.

V usage is TRBV24-1 and J usage is TRBJ2-3; D is undetermined. The V gene's germline CDR1 is KGHDR and CDR2 SFDVKD. This CDR3 is built from 14 residues. Trimming removed 11 bases from V and 2 bases from J, with 16 bases in between. The CDR3 loop is CAISRSRLTDTQYF. The CDR3 DNA follows: TGTGCCATCTCTCGGAGCAGACTCACAGATACGCAGTATTTT.

V gene TRBV13 combines with J gene TRBJ1-1; no definite D call. CDR1 is PRHDT, CDR2 FYEKMQ, per germline (reference sequence). The V end lost 3 bases, the J end lost 11 bases, and 10 bases lay between the germline ends. This CDR3 has 11 amino acids. The CDR3 nucleotides read TGTGCCAGCAGCTTCCGGGGTGAGGCTTTCTTT. Amino acid sequence: CASSFRGEAFF.

Turning to this clone: Other DNA sequences from this sample encode an identical CDR3 as well. J is TRBJ2-7 and V is TRBV28; weak D call: TRBD1 (6 bases). Germline-derived CDR1 and CDR2 are MDHEN and SYDVKM. V was clipped by 5 bases and J by 7 bases, with 12 bases between them. The CDR3 is 12 residues long. The CDR3 region is CASSNRVYEQYV. DNA of the CDR3: TGTGCCAGCAGTAACAGGGTTTATGAGCAGTACGTC.

The gene calls are TRBV7-2 and TRBJ2-1, with a possible D match to TRBD2 (5 bases). This CDR3 region has 14 residues. CDR1 is SGHTA, CDR2 FQGNSA, per germline. With 2 bases removed from V and 3 bases from J, the gap between germline ends came to 8 bases. CDR3: CASSLREYYNEQFF. The CDR3 region has the DNA TGTGCCAGCAGCTTAAGGGAGTACTACAATGAGCAGTTCTTC.

This chain connects TRBV5-1 to TRBJ2-1, with 9 bases lining up with TRBD2. CDR3 length equals 15 residues. V dropped 4 bases and J dropped 4; count of bases not matched to a gene: 6. Germline assignment: CDR1 SGHRS and CDR2 YFSETQ. The CDR3 here is CASSSTSGRYNEQFF. CDR3 DNA sequence: TGCGCCAGCAGCAGCACTAGCGGGCGTTACAATGAGCAGTTCTTC.

The chain is built from TRBV30 and TRBJ2-7, with 8 bases that match TRBD1. V was pared by 5 bases and J by 3 bases, with 6 bases of the junction left unmatched. Per germline, CDR1 GTSNPN and CDR2 SVGIG (reference sequence). CDR3 length: 13 amino acids. Here the CDR3 DNA reads TGTGCCTGGTCCGAGACAGGGGACTACGAGCAGTACTTC. Its translation is CAWSETGDYEQYF.

The chain uses TRBV5-1 and TRBJ2-1, with 12 bases matching TRBD2. CDR1 and CDR2 from the germline V gene are SGHRS and YFSETQ. This CDR3 is 16 amino acids long. V was pared by 4 bases and J by 2 bases, with 4 bases of the junction left unmatched. The CDR3 sequence: CASSPPSGGAYNEQFF. DNA of the CDR3: TGCGCCAGCAGCCCCCCTAGCGGGGGGGCCTACAATGAGCAGTTCTTC.

The V call is TRBV2, the J call TRBJ2-1, with D perhaps TRBD2 (7 bases). V lost 3 bases, J lost 1 base, and 19 bases lay in between. The CDR3 contains 18 residues. Per germline, CDR1 SNHLY and CDR2 FYNNEI. The CDR3 bases are TGTGCCAGCAGTGAGTTTGCCGGCGGGGGCGCTTCCTACAATGAGCAGTTCTTC. As protein: CASSEFAGGGASYNEQFF.

This sequence joins TRBV10-3 and TRBJ2-2; 10 positions match TRBD2. This CDR3 spans 16 amino acids. Losses at the gene ends were 8 bases for V and 4 bases for J; bases not matched to a gene: 10. Germline V gives CDR1 ENHRY, CDR2 SYGVKD. This chain's CDR3 is CAIEGRAGGPTGELFF. DNA of the CDR3: TGTGCCATCGAGGGCCGAGCGGGGGGGCCCACCGGGGAGCTGTTTTTT.

The J gene is TRBJ2-2, the V gene TRBV9, with TRBD1 matching over 9 bases. This CDR3 spans 16 amino acids. Trimming cost V 2 bases and J 3 bases; bases outside gene matches: 5. CDR1 and CDR2 (germline): SGDLS, YYNGEE. The CDR3 loop is CASSVGGTGHTGELFF. DNA of the CDR3: TGTGCCAGCAGCGTCGGAGGGACAGGGCACACCGGGGAGCTGTTTTTT.

The sample holds one count of this clone. This sequence joins TRBV5-1 and TRBJ2-5; TRBD1 agrees at 7 bases. CDR3 length: 15 residues. Germline V gene sequence: CDR1 SGHRS, CDR2 YFSETQ. V trimming: 0 bases; J trimming: 3 bases; junction bases outside the gene matches: 5. Here the CDR3 DNA reads TGCGCCAGCAGCTTGGCCGGCGGACAGGAAGAGACCCAGTACTTC. It codes for CASSLAGGQEETQYF. The variable domain in full, completed from reference TRBV5-1 and TRBJ2-5, reads KAGVTQTPRYLIKTRGQQVTLSCSPISGHRSVSWYQQTPGQGLQFLFEYFSETQRNKGNFPGRFSGRQFSNSRSEMNVSTLELGDSALYLCASSLAGGQEETQYFGPGTRLLVL.

The V and J genes are TRBV11-2 and TRBJ1-2; tentative D call: TRBD1 (6 bases). CDR1 is SGHAT and CDR2 is FQNNGV in the germline V gene. The CDR3 runs to 15 residues. The V and J ends lost 1 base and 2 bases respectively, with 11 bases between them. The CDR3 DNA reads TGTGCCAGCAGCTTAGTTACAGGGTCCAACTATGGCTACACCTTC. This codes for CASSLVTGSNYGYTF.

The chain uses TRBV29-1 and TRBJ1-3; no firm D call. Per germline, CDR1 SQVTM and CDR2 ANQGSEA. This CDR3 has 15 amino acids. The V end lost 6 bases, the J end lost 2 bases, and 17 bases lay between the germline ends. CDR3 coding DNA: TGCAGCGTAGCCGGCGGGTGGGTACCTGGAAACACCATATATTTT. Amino acids: CSVAGGWVPGNTIYF.